These T cell receptor beta chains were read from a single sample in a study of blood T cell repertoires in COVID-19. The repertoire was sequenced with immunoSEQ multiplex PCR; TCRdb's copy has only in-frame clones and lacks some. The repertoire holds approximately 140,000 clones, with about 82% as singletons. The sample was peripheral blood. The receptors were sampled from a woman aged 55-70 years with acute or convalescent COVID-19. Each CDR3 is given with its conserved first and last residue.

V: TRBV7-9
J: TRBJ2-2
CDR3: CASSLGGGPRNTGELFF

V: TRBV30
J: TRBJ1-1
CDR3: CAWSRDSPYEAFF

V: TRBV18
J: TRBJ2-7
CDR3: CASSRQALSYEQYF

V: TRBV9
J: TRBJ2-3
CDR3: CASSVPLAGGSTDTQYF

V: TRBV7-8
J: TRBJ2-5
CDR3: CASSLAPSGGETQYF

V: TRBV19
J: TRBJ2-1
CDR3: CASTLGTGGPYNEQFF

V: TRBV2
J: TRBJ2-1
CDR3: CASSEKIYEQFF

V: TRBV10-1
J: TRBJ2-5
CDR3: CASSESGKYQETQYF

V: TRBV5-1
J: TRBJ2-1
CDR3: CASSLAGGNEQFF

V: TRBV4-2
J: TRBJ2-7
CDR3: CASSQEATSGGAYEQYF

V: TRBV11-2
J: TRBJ2-3
CDR3: CASSLDGGPDTQYF

V: TRBV28
J: TRBJ2-7
CDR3: CASSLVSPSEQYF

V: TRBV2
J: TRBJ1-6
CDR3: CASNLYREANSPLHF

V: TRBV6-2/TRBV6-3
J: TRBJ1-2
CDR3: CASSYPRGRDYGYTF

V: TRBV13
J: TRBJ2-7
CDR3: CASSLAVRGYEQYF

V: TRBV9
J: TRBJ1-2
CDR3: CASSVATGVYGSGYTF

V: TRBV11-2
J: TRBJ2-5
CDR3: CASRSIRHQETQYF

V: TRBV19
J: TRBJ2-7
CDR3: CASSISRASYEQYF

V: TRBV6-5
J: TRBJ2-7
CDR3: CASRSRLAGAYEQYF

V: TRBV30
J: TRBJ2-5
CDR3: CAWRDQRGIQYF

V: TRBV7-2
J: TRBJ2-1
CDR3: CASSLDPGGPVNEQFF

V: TRBV12-3/TRBV12-4
J: TRBJ2-1
CDR3: CASREAGRDEQFF

V: TRBV6-2/TRBV6-3
J: TRBJ1-6
CDR3: CASSPFGTGRNSPLHF

V: TRBV11-2
J: TRBJ2-3
CDR3: CASSLKSGGAVGYF

V: TRBV4-1
J: TRBJ1-4
CDR3: CASSPSGQPEQIEKLFF

V: TRBV6-1
J: TRBJ1-5
CDR3: CASSEAPSGGGLGQPQHF